This T cell receptor (beta chain) appears in the sequencing data of a study of control samples from healthy donors and cancer patients (dated by TCRdb to the early 2020s). Library prep was done by the immunoSEQ multiplex PCR assay. As stored in TCRdb, this immuneACCESS dataset retains in-frame rearrangements with V and J assigned. A fraction of the clones does not appear; measured against another copy, unresolved V genes explain less than half of the discrepancy, and the remainder lacks a known reason. The table for this sample lists about 120,000 clones; 92% of them were counted only once. The ten most abundant clones make up 2.1% of the sample. Note on this clone: Its recognized antigen is unknown. There are no base qualities to consult, and no much larger clone falls within one base.

Germline trimming: 5 bases from V, 0 bases from J; junction bases outside gene matches: 8. Including the terminal cysteine and phenylalanine, the CDR3 comprises 16 residues. Only the CDR3 region is kept as DNA, spanning 48 bases read in frame from base 1. Sequences MNHEY (CDR1) and SMNVEV (CDR2) are obtained from the germline V gene (reference sequence). The source is a woman in her fifties or sixties in good health. The chain joins TRBV27 to TRBJ2-3; 7 of the junction bases match TRBD2. The sample taken for sequencing was blood. The nucleotide sequence reads as follows: TGTGCCAGCAGTCCCCGACTAGCCTATAGCACAGATACGCAGTATTTT. This translates into CASSPRLAYSTDTQYF.